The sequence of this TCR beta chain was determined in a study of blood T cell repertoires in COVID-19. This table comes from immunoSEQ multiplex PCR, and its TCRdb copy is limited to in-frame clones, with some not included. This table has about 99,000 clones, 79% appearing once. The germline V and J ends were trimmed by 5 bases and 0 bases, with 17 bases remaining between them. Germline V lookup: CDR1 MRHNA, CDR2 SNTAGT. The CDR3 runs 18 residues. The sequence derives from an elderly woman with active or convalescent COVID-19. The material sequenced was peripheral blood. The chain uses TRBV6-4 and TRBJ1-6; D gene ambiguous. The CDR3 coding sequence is TGTGCCAGCAGTCAAAATCAACACCTCAGCTCCTATAATTCACCCCTCCACTTT. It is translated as CASSQNQHLSSYNSPLHF.